These 10 T cell receptor beta chains originate from one sample sequenced in a study of OX40 agonist ivuxolimab in advanced cancers. Libraries were prepared by immunoSEQ multiplex PCR; TCRdb keeps only in-frame clonotypes and omits some of them. Here the sample spans around 55,000 clones, 70% to 90% being singletons. The material sequenced was CD4+ or CD8+ T cells sorted from blood, taken in a trial of the OX40 agonist ivuxolimab. The receptors come from an adult with an advanced solid tumor such as melanoma, head and neck, liver or kidney cancer.

The chain carries TRBV11-1 and TRBJ1-2, with no clear D. Deletions cut 1 base from V and 4 bases from J, with 4 bases between. The CDR3 consists of 12 residues. The V gene's germline CDR1 is SGHAT and CDR2 FQDESV (reference sequence). The DNA of the CDR3 is TGTGCCAGCAGCTTAGGGTCCTATGGCTACACCTTC. Its translation is CASSLGSYGYTF.

CDR3 bases: TGTGCCAGCAGCACTAGCGGGCTTGAGCAGTTCTTC. This sequence encodes CASSTSGLEQFF. The chain couples TRBV6-6 to TRBJ2-1; 9 nucleotides agree with TRBD2. Germline V lookup: CDR1 MNHNY, CDR2 SVGAGI (reference sequence). The V segment lost 6 bases and the J segment 9 bases; nucleotides outside the gene matches: 3. The CDR3 spans 12 residues.

This chain uses TRBV12-5 with TRBJ1-2, with D unclear. This CDR3 region has 14 residues. V lost 6 bases, J lost 0 bases, and 11 bases lay in between. Per the germline V gene, CDR1 is LGHNT and CDR2 is FRNRAP. This chain's CDR3 is CASGRPGPNYGYTF. The CDR3 DNA reads TGTGCTAGTGGGCGACCTGGACCTAACTATGGCTACACCTTC.

The rearrangement joins TRBV20-1 to TRBJ1-1, with TRBD1 as a possible D gene (6 bases). Germline CDR1 DFQATT, CDR2 SNEGSKA (reference sequence). This CDR3 is built from 11 residues. Trimming removed 6 bases at V and 7 bases at J, with 12 bases between. CDR3: CSARTAYEAFF. The CDR3 DNA reads TGCAGTGCACGGACAGCTTATGAAGCTTTCTTT.

V and J are TRBV29-1 and TRBJ2-1; D unresolved. Trimming stripped 2 bases from V and 0 bases from J, with 2 bases between. The CDR3 runs 12 residues. Germline-derived CDR1 and CDR2 are SQVTM and ANQGSEA. This chain's CDR3 is CSVEPSYNEQFF. In nucleotides, the CDR3 is TGCAGCGTTGAACCCTCCTACAATGAGCAGTTCTTC.

The rearrangement links TRBV9 to TRBJ1-3; unclear D gene. The CDR3 consists of 18 residues. From germline, CDR1 is SGDLS and CDR2 YYNGEE. V shed 0 bases and J shed 1 base, with 17 bases lying between them. CDR3 in amino acids: CASSVAYFRENSGNTIYF. The DNA of the CDR3 is TGTGCCAGCAGCGTAGCCTATTTTAGAGAGAATTCTGGAAACACCATATATTTT.

In its sample, this clone was seen a few times. The genes are TRBV5-4 and TRBJ2-7; D remains ambiguous. CDR1 and CDR2 from the germline V gene are SGHNT and YYREEE (reference sequence). The CDR3 is made up of 13 amino acids. The ends were cut back, 6 bases at V and 5 bases at J, with 15 bases in the middle. For the CDR3, the DNA is TGTGCCAGCACCTCGGATAATGGGGACGAGCAGTACTTC. Protein: CASTSDNGDEQYF. The variable domain in full, with the rest retrieved from reference TRBV5-4 and TRBJ2-7, is ETGVTQSPTHLIKTRGQQVTLRCSSQSGHNTVSWYQQALGQGPQFIFQYYREEENGRGNFPPRFSGLQFPNYSSELNVNALELDDSALYLCASTSDNGDEQYFGPGTRLTVT.

The chain carries TRBV10-2 and TRBJ2-1, with D perhaps matching TRBD2 (7 bases). V shed 7 bases and J shed 9 bases, with 16 bases lying between them. The CDR3 is 13 amino acids. The germline gives CDR1 WSHSY, CDR2 SAAADI. The CDR3 spells CASTFGGASEQFF. CDR3 nucleotide sequence: TGCGCCAGCACTTTTGGGGGGGCCAGTGAGCAGTTCTTC.

This rearrangement joins TRBV6-5 to TRBJ1-4, with a possible D match to TRBD1 (5 bases). The germline V gene has CDR1 MNHEY and CDR2 SVGAGI. Deletions cut 4 bases from V and 7 bases from J, with 13 bases between. The CDR3 runs to 14 residues. In DNA, the CDR3 is TGTGCCAGCAGTTTTATAACAGGCGGTGAAAAACTGTTTTTT. This codes for CASSFITGGEKLFF.

In its sample, this clone was seen a few times. The rearrangement joins TRBV4-3 to TRBJ2-7; a weak D match, TRBD2 (6 bases). The CDR3 is 14 residues long. CDR1 LGHNA and CDR2 YSLEER come from the germline V gene. The V gene lost 0 bases and the J gene lost 0 bases, with 6 bases spanning the gap. In DNA, the CDR3 is TGCGCCAGCAGCCAAGAGCGGGGCTCCTACGAGCAGTACTTC. The encoded protein is CASSQERGSYEQYF.